This T cell receptor beta chain was obtained from a study of CD8+CD57+ T cells in acquired aplastic anemia. Overall study: DNA from sorted CD4+ and CD8+ cells averaged roughly 3.2 ug.

Germline lookup yields CDR1 SQVTM and CDR2 ANQGSEA. The CDR3 totals 14 residues. V dropped 8 bases and J dropped 6 bases, with 20 bases sitting between them. Concerning this clonotype itself: Antigen specificity is unknown.

TCR beta VDJ and CDR3 were profiled, and genomic DNA was the template. TCRdb processed the reads anew with MiXCR; each CDR3 protein has one entry. Of 90,000 to 130,000 distinct CDR3 sequences in the sample, less than 65% are singletons; the top ten hold 30% to 40%. Broader study findings: Between patients and controls, CD8+ Simpson's diversity did not vary significantly. There were some 27 CD8+ CDR3 sequences that occurred in both patients and controls.

Sequencing was carried out using sorted CD4+, CD8+, or CD8+CD57+ T cells (not recorded which) from PBMCs. The chain joins TRBV29-1 to TRBJ2-1; D may correspond to TRBD1 or TRBD2 (6 bases each). The TCR sequence derives from a human donor in good health, serving as a control. The CDR3 DNA reads TGCAGCAGTTACGGGACGGGGGCCCTCAATGAGCAGTTCTTC. Encoded protein: CSSYGTGALNEQFF.